The sequence of this T cell receptor (beta chain) was determined in a study of T-cell reconstitution after alpha-beta-depleted transplantation in children. Study-level findings and limits: After transplant, high TCRbeta diversity at day 60 in some patients arose from surviving recipient T cells and thymic progenitors. Fresh T-cell production supplied most of the T-cell counts and diversity seen one year after transplant. Reported findings indicate that, about two months after transplant, alpha-beta T cells came from several hundred expanded clones, which were derived from non-depleted graft cells.

Germline lookup yields CDR1 DFQATT and CDR2 SNEGSKA (reference sequence). The CDR3 has 13 residues. The trim removed 5 bases at V and 6 bases at J, leaving 3 bases unmatched. This clonotype has more than one count but fewer than ten. Its antigen is still unknown. Preparation of the TCRbeta library involved a method that used unique molecular identifiers. TCRdb fed the PCR reads into MiXCR, producing one record per CDR3 protein. The table lists roughly 570,000 distinct CDR3 sequences, more than 20% of them singletons. The source was PBMCs, collected before TCRalphabeta/CD19-depleted stem cell transplant. The chain is built from TRBV20-1 and TRBJ2-1; TRBD1 agrees at 11 bases. The source of this sequence is a boy under two years old with Wiskott-Aldrich syndrome, due to receive a stem cell transplant. The CDR3 DNA is TGCAGTGCTTGGACAGGGGGCCCCAATGAGCAGTTCTTC. Translating gives CSAWTGGPNEQFF.